Here is one T cell receptor beta chain with its context. Its target is unknown. This sample is drawn from a study of cytomegalovirus exposure and HLA in healthy donors. Whole-study findings and limits: Apparent HLA restriction characterized most CMV-associated TCR beta chains in a later analysis.

13 Jbeta primers and 60 Vbeta primers were used for the PCR. Produced via immunoSEQ multiplex PCR; TCRdb's table is partial and in-frame only. The table for this sample gives around 33,000 clones. The CDR3 is made up of 13 amino acids. The germline V gene has CDR1 GTSNPN and CDR2 SVGIG (reference sequence). V gave up 4 bases and J gave up 3 bases, with 12 bases separating them. Sequences were obtained from PBMCs. The J gene is TRBJ1-1, the V gene TRBV30; no firm D call. The source is a man aged 40-55 years in good health and CMV-seronegative. CDR3 protein: CAWKWAWDTEAFF. CDR3 DNA: TGTGCCTGGAAGTGGGCATGGGACACTGAAGCTTTCTTT.